This T cell receptor (beta chain) was found in a study of blood T cell repertoires in COVID-19. Looked up from germline, CDR1 is LNHDA and CDR2 is SQIVND (reference sequence). This CDR3 comprises 13 residues. Trimming took off 6 bases at V and 3 bases at J, with 12 bases between the two ends. Libraries were prepared by immunoSEQ multiplex PCR; TCRdb keeps only in-frame clonotypes and omits some of them. Here the sample spans 150,000 to 200,000 clones, more than 75% being singletons. The chain links TRBV19 to TRBJ2-7, with unresolved D. The TCR originated in a man younger than 35 with active or convalescent COVID-19. Sequencing was done on a sample of peripheral blood. Here the CDR3 DNA reads TGTGCCAGTAGAACTACTGGCCGCTACGAGCAGTACTTC. Amino acids: CASRTTGRYEQYF.